The 10 T cell receptor beta chains below all came from one sample that was sequenced in a study of T cells expressing NK-cell markers. Using the 5' RACE reads, TCRdb records one entry per CDR3 protein without DNA. The sample includes a few hundred thousand distinct CDR3 sequences. Specimen: blood T cells: a sorted CD56 or NKG2C T cell subset, CD4+ or CD8+ T cells, or bulk PBMC T cells (not recorded which). The receptors stem from a man aged 18-70 years in good health.

V is TRBV5-1 and J is TRBJ2-5; with no DNA, the TCRdb D assignment of TRBD1 cannot be verified. Per the germline V gene, CDR1 is SGHRS and CDR2 is YFSETQ. The CDR3 is made up of 14 amino acids. CDR3 sequence reads: CASRGGDSQETQYF.

The chain joins TRBV6-6 to TRBJ2-1; the TCRdb D gene call, TRBD1, has no DNA to confirm it. The CDR3 consists of 13 residues. Germline lookup yields CDR1 MNHNY and CDR2 SVGAGI (reference sequence). CDR3 amino acids: CASSSTQGDEQFF.

The chain is built from TRBV7-8 and TRBJ2-7; TCRdb returns TRBD1, unconfirmable since there is no DNA. CDR1 is SGHVS, CDR2 FQNEAQ, per germline. The CDR3 loop spans 16 amino acids. CDR3 in amino acids: CASSSAGTGIIYEQYF.

The gene calls are TRBV12-3 or TRBV12-4 and TRBJ1-1. The CDR3 is 14 residues long. The CDR3 loop is CASSLTPGNTEAFF.

The chain carries TRBV11-2 and TRBJ1-1; TCRdb proposes TRBD1, but this gene call is untestable without DNA. CDR1 SGHAT and CDR2 FQNNGV come from the germline V gene. The CDR3 totals 14 residues. The CDR3 sequence is CASSLTQGALHAFF.

This sequence joins TRBV14 and TRBJ2-7; TCRdb names TRBD1, which stays unverified in the absence of DNA. Looked up from germline, CDR1 is SGHDN and CDR2 is FVKESK. The CDR3 has 18 amino acids. CDR3 sequence reads: CASSQRLQGIVPPYEQYF.

V is TRBV28 and J is TRBJ1-2; TCRdb proposes TRBD1, but this gene call is untestable without DNA. CDR3 length equals 12 residues. Germline values: CDR1 MDHEN, CDR2 SYDVKM. CDR3 sequence reads: CASSLQGPGYTF.

J is TRBJ1-6 and V is TRBV5-1; TCRdb lists TRBD1, though no DNA is available to test this call. The CDR3 spans 17 residues. Germline CDR1 is SGHRS and CDR2 is YFSETQ. CDR3 region: CASSQRTGGVSGSPLHF.

This chain joins TRBV29-1 and TRBJ2-7; lacking DNA, the TRBD1 call made by TCRdb goes unchecked. This CDR3 comprises 15 residues. CDR1 is SQVTM and CDR2 is ANQGSEA in the germline V gene. The CDR3 is CSVERTDRGVNEQYF.

The chain carries TRBV7-3 and TRBJ2-1; TCRdb reports TRBD2, a call that lacks DNA to check it against. CDR3 length equals 17 residues. CDR1 SGHTA and CDR2 FQGTGA come from the germline V gene. The CDR3 loop is CASSLTLGRAPYNEQFF. The full variable domain, completed using reference TRBV7-3 and TRBJ2-1, is GAGVSQTPSNKVTEKGKYVELRCDPISGHTALYWYRQSLGQGPEFLIYFQGTGAADDSGLPNDRFFAVRPEGSVSTLKIQRTERGDSAVYLCASSLTLGRAPYNEQFFGPGTRLTVL.